This TCR beta chain is drawn from a study of blood T cells in healthy people across ages. CDR3 length: 11 amino acids. Germline values: CDR1 DFQATT, CDR2 SNEGSKA (reference sequence). The V end lost 3 bases, the J end lost 11 bases, and 13 bases lay between the germline ends. Together with a sample-barcoded 5' primer, a J-beta primer mix was included in a second PCR lasting roughly 6 to 12 cycles. TCRdb passed the 5' RACE reads through MiXCR, listing each CDR3 protein once. This table has 1.5 million to 1.9 million distinct CDR3 sequences, 42% appearing once. The TCR originated in a woman between 18 and 29 years old in good health. The chain carries TRBV20-1 and TRBJ1-1, with D unresolved. Input material: blood. As DNA, the CDR3 is TGCAGTGCTAGCTCCCCTTTCGAGGCTTTCTTT. Amino acids: CSASSPFEAFF.